This T cell receptor (beta chain) was profiled in a study of Ad26.COV2.S vaccination and SARS-CoV-2 variants. Treatment given: some 19 received Ad26.COV2.S at low or high dose, single or two shots; several received placebo; per-sample allocation not given. Material that was analyzed had been drawn on day 63 after the first vaccine or placebo injection. The V end was cut by 3 bases, the J end by 2 bases, with 10 bases between. This CDR3 has 14 residues. CDR1 and CDR2 from the germline V gene are SGHRS and YFSETQ. Only in-frame clones appear in the TCRdb table, and some are missing; sequencing was by immunoSEQ multiplex PCR. The sample lists over 400,000 clones; approximately 89% were seen once.

V is TRBV5-1 and J is TRBJ2-3; D perhaps matches TRBD2 (5 bases). This sequence was found in a person between 18 and 59 years old who received the Ad26.COV2.S COVID-19 vaccine or a placebo. This specimen consisted of peripheral blood, obtained in a trial of Ad26.COV2.S vaccine versus placebo. The CDR3 sequence: CASSSGRDTDTQYF. CDR3 sequence (DNA): TGCGCCAGCAGCTCGGGCCGGGACACAGATACGCAGTATTTT.